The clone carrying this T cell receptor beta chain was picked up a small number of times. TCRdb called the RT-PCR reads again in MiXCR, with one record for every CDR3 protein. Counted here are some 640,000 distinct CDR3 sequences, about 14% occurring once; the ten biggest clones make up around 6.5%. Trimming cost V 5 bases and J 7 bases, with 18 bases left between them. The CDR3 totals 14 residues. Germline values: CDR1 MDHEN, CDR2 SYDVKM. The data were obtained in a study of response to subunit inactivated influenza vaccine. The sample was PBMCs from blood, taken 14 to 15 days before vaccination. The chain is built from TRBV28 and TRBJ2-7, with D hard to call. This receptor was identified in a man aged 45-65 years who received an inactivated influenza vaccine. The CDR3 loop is CASSTSGAQGEQYF. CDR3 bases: TGTGCCAGCAGTACCTCAGGAGCTCAAGGAGAGCAGTACTTC.